Below, 23 T cell receptor beta chains from the same sample are listed, as sequenced in a study of human T cells and chemical hapten exposure. One entry per CDR3 protein, called by TCRdb with MiXCR from the RACE reads. The data show about 93,000 distinct CDR3 sequences, about 8.7% seen once. Time point in this sample: healthy volunteer bleed at 2 weeks. Unseparated into fractions, whole blood served as the source from which total RNA was extracted. Specimen: whole blood. Receptors originate from a female donor in good health. Some clones in this sample may be carry-over from other donors' samples.

This clonotype was observed a handful of times. The V call is TRBV20-1, the J call TRBJ2-2, with TRBD1 identical over 9 bases. With 7 bases clipped from V and 4 bases from J, the junction kept 7 bases outside the gene matches. CDR3 length: 14 residues. The germline V gene has CDR1 DFQATT and CDR2 SNEGSKA (reference sequence). The CDR3 DNA sequence: TGCAGTGTTCCGGGACAGGGCGGCACCGGGGAGCTGTTTTTT. Its translation: CSVPGQGGTGELFF.

This chain links TRBV12-3 or TRBV12-4 with TRBJ1-2; the D gene is possibly TRBD1 (5 bases). V dropped 4 bases and J dropped 3 bases, with 15 bases sitting between them. This CDR3 spans 15 amino acids. In DNA, the CDR3 is TGTGCCAGCAGTTCCGTTACTAGAGGGGACTATGGCTACACCTTC. Translated: CASSSVTRGDYGYTF.

There are many counts of this clonotype. The chain links TRBV2 to TRBJ1-5; D is unresolved. The CDR3 runs 14 residues. From germline, CDR1 is SNHLY and CDR2 FYNNEI. Between the trimmed V and J ends, which lost 9 bases and 0 bases, there was a span of 12 bases. DNA for the CDR3: TGTGCCAGTGACGAAGACTATAGCAATCAGCCCCAGCATTTT. Residues: CASDEDYSNQPQHF.

The J gene is TRBJ2-2, the V gene TRBV28; 7 bases fit TRBD2. V lost 10 bases to trimming and J lost 1 base; unmatched junction nucleotides: 3. The CDR3 runs 13 residues. CDR1 is MDHEN and CDR2 is SYDVKM in the germline V gene. The DNA of the CDR3 is TGTGCCACCTGGGGGGGGAACACCGGGGAGCTGTTTTTT. It translates to CATWGGNTGELFF.

In this sample, this clonotype turned up a few times. V gene TRBV6-5 combines with J gene TRBJ2-7; 7 bases align to TRBD1. Germline CDR1 MNHEY, CDR2 SVGAGI. V trimming: 5 bases; J trimming: 0 bases; junction bases outside the gene matches: 1. The CDR3 is 13 amino acids. The CDR3 sequence is CASSEGASYEQYF. DNA for the CDR3: TGTGCCAGCAGTGAGGGGGCCTCCTACGAGCAGTACTTC.

The table lists this clonotype with a few counts. V gene TRBV19 combines with J gene TRBJ2-1; TRBD2 agrees at 12 bases. Germline V gene data show CDR1 as LNHDA and CDR2 as SQIVND (reference sequence). CDR3 length: 16 residues. V lost 1 base to trimming and J lost 9 bases; unmatched junction nucleotides: 7. Here the CDR3 DNA reads TGTGCCAGTAGTATAGTACTAGCGGGGGGTTTGGTTGAGCAGTTCTTC. Translated, it gives CASSIVLAGGLVEQFF. The complete variable domain, with remaining parts taken from reference TRBV19 and TRBJ2-1, reads DGGITQSPKYLFRKEGQNVTLSCEQNLNHDAMYWYRQDPGQGLRLIYYSQIVNDFQKGDIAEGYSVSREKKESFPLTVTSAQKNPTAFYLCASSIVLAGGLVEQFFGPGTRLTVL.

The rearrangement links TRBV6-5 to TRBJ2-5; TRBD1 matches 11 bases. V lost 6 bases and J lost 5; bases outside the gene matches: 5. Per the germline V gene, CDR1 is MNHEY and CDR2 is SVGAGI. The CDR3 has 14 amino acids. CDR3 in amino acids: CASSRTGGMETQYF. The CDR3 coding sequence is TGTGCCAGCAGCAGGACAGGGGGCATGGAGACCCAGTACTTC.

The V and J genes are TRBV29-1 and TRBJ2-2; TRBD2 matches at 8 bases. Trimming cost V 5 bases and J 7 bases; bases outside gene matches: 6. There are 13 residues in the CDR3. The V gene's germline CDR1 is SQVTM and CDR2 ANQGSEA. The CDR3 reads CSVLREGVGELFF. The CDR3 coding sequence is TGCAGCGTTTTACGGGAGGGGGTCGGGGAGCTGTTTTTT.

This clonotype occurred many times. The J gene is TRBJ2-3, the V gene TRBV5-1; tentative D call: TRBD2 (6 bases). V lost 3 bases and J lost 4, with 12 bases in between. Germline CDR1 is SGHRS and CDR2 is YFSETQ. CDR3 size: 14 residues. CDR3 in DNA: TGCGCCAGCAGCTCCCAAACTAGCTCAGATACGCAGTATTTT. This codes for CASSSQTSSDTQYF.

This clonotype was recorded at least ten times. The chain is built from TRBV19 and TRBJ1-4; 10 nucleotides align to TRBD1. The CDR3 covers 20 residues. V shed 4 bases and J 6 bases; nucleotides not matched to a gene: 20. Germline assignment: CDR1 LNHDA and CDR2 SQIVND (reference sequence). As DNA, the CDR3 is TGTGCCAGTAGTAGACCTCATACCCGGGACAGGGGTTCGTCGGATGAAAAACTGTTTTTT. Amino acid sequence: CASSRPHTRDRGSSDEKLFF.

This clonotype appeared many times. DNA for the CDR3: TGTGCCAGCAGTTTGGTTACAACAACTAATCAGCCCCAGCATTTT. This codes for CASSLVTTTNQPQHF. The chain links TRBV27 to TRBJ1-5; D remains ambiguous. Germline V gene sequence: CDR1 MNHEY, CDR2 SMNVEV (reference sequence). This CDR3 region has 15 residues. Trimming stripped 3 bases from V and 4 bases from J, with 13 bases between.

A few counts support this clonotype. V usage is TRBV25-1 and J usage is TRBJ2-5; tentatively, D is TRBD1 or TRBD2 (6 bases each). The V gene's germline CDR1 is MGHDK and CDR2 SYGVNS. CDR3 length: 16 amino acids. V was cut by 3 bases and J by 6 bases, with 20 bases left in between. The CDR3 DNA reads as TGTGCCAGCAGTGACCCCGGAGGGGGGTGGAGAAAGACCCAGTACTTC. As protein: CASSDPGGGWRKTQYF.

The chain carries TRBV7-3 and TRBJ2-7; D might be TRBD2 (6 bases). Germline loops: CDR1 SGHTA, CDR2 FQGTGA. This CDR3 contains 15 residues. V was pared by 1 base and J by 4 bases, with 14 bases between. The CDR3 region is CASSLNGGPSYEQYF. CDR3 coding DNA: TGTGCCAGCAGCTTAAACGGGGGACCCTCTTACGAGCAGTACTTC.

This clonotype was picked up many times. This chain links TRBV10-1 with TRBJ2-7, with D uncertain. The germline V and J ends were trimmed by 3 bases and 3 bases, with 6 bases remaining between them. The CDR3 totals 12 residues. Per the germline V gene, CDR1 is WNHNN and CDR2 is SYGVQD (reference sequence). CDR3 in DNA: TGCGCCAGCAGTGATTGGGTCTACGAGCAGTACTTC. Translation gives CASSDWVYEQYF.

The V gene is TRBV28, the J gene TRBJ1-2; 9 positions agree with TRBD1. This CDR3 is built from 15 residues. The J segment lost 4 bases and the V segment lost 5 bases, leaving 8 bases of the junction unmatched. The germline gives CDR1 MDHEN, CDR2 SYDVKM. In nucleotides, the CDR3 is TGTGCCAGCAGTACCCGGGACAGGGCCTTCTATGGCTACACCTTC. This translates into CASSTRDRAFYGYTF.

This clonotype was counted between two and nine times. V is TRBV28 and J is TRBJ2-1; TRBD2 is a possible D gene (5 bases). Germline CDR1 MDHEN, CDR2 SYDVKM. V was cut by 5 bases and J by 8 bases, with 13 bases left in between. The length of the CDR3 is 13 residues. In DNA, the CDR3 is TGTGCCAGCAGTAGGGAGACGGGGTATGAGCAGTTCTTC. It encodes CASSRETGYEQFF.

The genes are TRBV12-3 or TRBV12-4 and TRBJ2-2; D possibly corresponds to TRBD2 (6 bases). V gave up 6 bases and J gave up 0 bases, with 8 bases separating them. This CDR3 comprises 14 residues. The CDR3 sequence: CASRDYPNTGELFF. The CDR3 DNA sequence: TGTGCCAGCAGGGACTATCCGAACACCGGGGAGCTGTTTTTT.

The rearrangement links TRBV2 to TRBJ2-7; TRBD1 aligns across 7 bases. The CDR3 covers 13 residues. Germline V gene sequence: CDR1 SNHLY, CDR2 FYNNEI. The junction had 4 bases not matched to a gene; V was cut back by 7 bases and J by 1 base. The CDR3 here is CASIKDRSYEQYF. CDR3 nucleotide sequence: TGTGCCAGCATCAAGGACAGGTCCTACGAGCAGTACTTC.

Ten or more counts support this clonotype. V and J are TRBV28 and TRBJ2-2; 12 nucleotides match TRBD2. Germline V gene lookup returns CDR1 MDHEN and CDR2 SYDVKM. Trimming cost V 6 bases and J 3 bases; bases outside gene matches: 11. The CDR3 length is 18 residues. The CDR3 nucleotides read TGTGCCAGCAGACTCCCCGGACTAGCGGGGAGGGACACCGGGGAGCTGTTTTTT. Translation: CASRLPGLAGRDTGELFF.

The table lists this clonotype with many counts. V is TRBV20-1 and J is TRBJ2-5, with TRBD2 matching over 7 bases. The junction had 0 bases not matched to a gene; V was cut back by 4 bases and J by 1 base. The CDR3 covers 12 residues. CDR1 DFQATT and CDR2 SNEGSKA come from the germline V gene (reference sequence). CDR3 sequence reads: CSATSGQETQYF. Here the CDR3 DNA reads TGCAGTGCTACTAGCGGCCAAGAGACCCAGTACTTC.

This clonotype was counted many times. The chain employs TRBV28 and TRBJ1-1; D unresolved. V shed 6 bases and J shed 1 base, with 15 bases lying between them. The length of the CDR3 is 15 residues. CDR1 is MDHEN, CDR2 SYDVKM, per germline. CDR3 DNA: TGTGCCAGCAGACTGGGCAGATCTAGGAACACTGAAGCTTTCTTT. Translation: CASRLGRSRNTEAFF.

This clonotype occurred once. The junction shows a germline mismatch at one end, possibly a read error. The genes are TRBV6-1 and TRBJ1-4, with 8 bases fitting TRBD1. Germline V gene sequence: CDR1 MNHNS, CDR2 SASEGT. The CDR3 extends over 15 amino acids. DNA of the CDR3: TGTGCCGGCAGGGACGGACAGGGCTTTAATGAAAAACTGTTTTTT. Its protein product is CAGRDGQGFNEKLFF.

This clonotype occurred many times. The V and J genes are TRBV6-5 and TRBJ2-7, with D tentatively TRBD1 (6 bases). The length of the CDR3 is 16 residues. V was pared by 4 bases and J by 3 bases, with 19 bases between. Germline assignment: CDR1 MNHEY and CDR2 SVGAGI. The CDR3 DNA is TGTGCCAGCAGTTGGGAGACAGGAGATGGTTTCTACGAGCAGTACTTC. Its translation is CASSWETGDGFYEQYF.